The clone carrying this T cell receptor (beta chain) has more than one count but fewer than ten. Its specificity is unknown. The Oncomine TCR Beta short-read assay was applied to DNA of cultured CD4+ T cells. Each CDR3 protein gets one entry after TCRdb re-called the PCR reads with MiXCR. The table has around 20,000 distinct CDR3 sequences, approximately 46% seen once. The sample's treatment: roughly ten-day PBMC culture with coronavirus spike peptide pools or control peptides (ViraFEST assay). These data originate in a study of vaccination and CD4 T cells after COVID-19. The junction had 11 bases not matched to a gene; V was cut back by 5 bases and J by 9 bases. The germline V gene has CDR1 MNHNS and CDR2 SASEGT. The length of the CDR3 is 14 residues.

This clonotype was obtained from a human donor who had recovered from COVID-19. The sequenced sample was CD4+ T cells from blood, cultured in vitro, obtained before SARS-CoV-2 vaccination. The rearrangement uses TRBV6-1 and TRBJ1-1; 8 nucleotides match TRBD1. This CDR3 reads CASSLEGQGRKAFF. CDR3 in DNA: TGTGCCAGCAGTCTAGAAGGACAGGGTCGGAAAGCTTTCTTT.